These 28 T cell receptor beta chains were sequenced from one sample in a study of cytomegalovirus exposure and HLA in healthy donors. The PCR made use of 60 Vbeta and 13 Jbeta primers. Libraries were prepared by immunoSEQ multiplex PCR; TCRdb keeps only in-frame clonotypes and omits some of them. The data hold about 140,000 clones, with around 80% observed a single time. Sequencing was performed on PBMCs. All receptors derive from a young man in good health and CMV-seropositive.

The V and J genes are TRBV2 and TRBJ1-2; 10 bases line up with TRBD1. The CDR3 runs 14 residues. V lost 6 bases, J lost 7 bases, and 8 bases stayed unmatched. Germline V gene sequence: CDR1 SNHLY, CDR2 FYNNEI. The CDR3 bases are TGTGCCAGCAGCGTGGGACAGGGGTTTTCTGGCTACACCTTC. This translates into CASSVGQGFSGYTF.

The chain combines TRBV29-1 with TRBJ2-1; a possible D gene is TRBD2 (5 bases). The V gene lost 4 bases and the J gene lost 4 bases, with 5 bases spanning the gap. CDR3 length: 11 amino acids. Per the germline V gene, CDR1 is SQVTM and CDR2 is ANQGSEA. The CDR3 protein is CSVVAYNEQFF. The CDR3 DNA reads as TGCAGCGTTGTAGCGTACAATGAGCAGTTCTTC.

This sequence joins TRBV5-6 and TRBJ1-1; tentatively, D is TRBD1 (5 bases). Trimming took 2 bases from V and 1 from J, leaving 6 bases between them. The germline gives CDR1 SGHDT, CDR2 YYEEEE. The CDR3 contains 13 residues. The CDR3 region has the DNA TGTGCCAGCAGCTTCAGGGAGAACACTGAAGCTTTCTTT. It codes for CASSFRENTEAFF.

V and J are TRBV10-3 and TRBJ1-1, with D hard to call. The CDR3 is 15 amino acids. Trimming pared 6 bases from V and 4 bases from J, leaving 18 bases between. Germline V gene data show CDR1 as ENHRY and CDR2 as SYGVKD. As DNA, the CDR3 is TGTGCCATCAGGGATCCCGGGAGGCCCAGCACTGAAGCTTTCTTT. Translating gives CAIRDPGRPSTEAFF.

V gene TRBV7-9 combines with J gene TRBJ2-1; 11 nucleotides match TRBD2. V shed 4 bases, J shed 3 bases, and the junction held 5 bases outside the gene matches. The V gene's germline CDR1 is SEHNR and CDR2 FQNEAQ (reference sequence). The CDR3 consists of 16 residues. Here the CDR3 reads CASSSGLADDYNEQFF. The CDR3 DNA follows: TGTGCCAGCAGCTCGGGACTAGCGGATGACTACAATGAGCAGTTCTTC.

The chain's CDR3 is CASSMGQGVHEQYF. CDR3 bases: TGTGCCAGTAGTATGGGACAGGGGGTCCACGAGCAGTACTTC. The chain recombines TRBV19 with TRBJ2-7, with 11 bases lining up with TRBD1. Germline V gene lookup returns CDR1 LNHDA and CDR2 SQIVND (reference sequence). The CDR3 runs 14 residues. Trimming at V came to 3 bases and at J to 5 bases, leaving 3 bases not matched to a gene. The full variable domain, in which reference TRBV19 and TRBJ2-7 provide the parts outside the CDR3, is DGGITQSPKYLFRKEGQNVTLSCEQNLNHDAMYWYRQDPGQGLRLIYYSQIVNDFQKGDIAEGYSVSREKKESFPLTVTSAQKNPTAFYLCASSMGQGVHEQYFGPGTRLTVT.

The V call is TRBV11-2, the J call TRBJ2-7; 13 bases are shared with TRBD2. V trimming: 5 bases; J trimming: 3 bases; junction bases outside the gene matches: 4. The CDR3 has 15 residues. Germline CDR1 SGHAT, CDR2 FQNNGV. The DNA of the CDR3 is TGTGCCAGCAGCCTGACTAGCGGGAGGATCTACGAGCAGTACTTC. It is translated as CASSLTSGRIYEQYF.

The V and J genes are TRBV4-1 and TRBJ1-2; D may be TRBD1 (5 bases). This CDR3 is built from 15 residues. Trimming took off 8 bases at V and 0 bases at J, with 16 bases between the two ends. Germline V gene lookup returns CDR1 MGHRA and CDR2 YSYEKL. The CDR3 spells CASATGDVTNYGYTF. The CDR3 DNA reads as TGCGCCAGCGCTACAGGAGACGTAACTAACTATGGCTACACCTTC.

V is TRBV4-1 and J is TRBJ2-5; no clear D gene. The tail of the sequence fits TRBJ2-7 better, so the J call may be wrong. Germline V gene sequence: CDR1 MGHRA, CDR2 YSYEKL. The length of the CDR3 is 13 residues. The CDR3 here is CASSQDNSYEQYF. The CDR3 nucleotides read TGCGCCAGCAGCCAAGATAACAGCTACGAGCAGTACTTC.

J is TRBJ2-6 and V is TRBV28; TRBD2 aligns across 8 bases. The germline gives CDR1 MDHEN, CDR2 SYDVKM. The CDR3 loop spans 17 amino acids. With 5 bases clipped from V and 5 bases from J, the junction kept 11 bases outside the gene matches. CDR3 amino acids: CASSTGGALGWANVLTF. The CDR3 DNA sequence: TGTGCCAGCAGTACGGGGGGGGCCTTGGGCTGGGCCAACGTCCTGACTTTC.

V and J are TRBV11-3 and TRBJ2-3; 7 bases match TRBD2. Trimming took 5 bases from V and 6 from J; bases not matched to a gene: 2. Germline values: CDR1 SGHNT, CDR2 YENEEA. The CDR3 has 12 residues. CDR3 in DNA: TGTGCCAGCAGCCTGGGGGGGGATACGCAGTATTTT. Translating gives CASSLGGDTQYF.

In nucleotides, the CDR3 is TGTGCCAGCAGCCCAGGGACTAGCGGCAGTTATGAGCAGTTCTTC. This translates into CASSPGTSGSYEQFF. The chain uses TRBV27 and TRBJ2-1; 11 bases match TRBD2. Germline CDR1 is MNHEY and CDR2 is SMNVEV (reference sequence). This CDR3 has 15 residues. J was trimmed by 8 bases and V by 6 bases; bases with no gene match: 9.

The rearrangement uses TRBV5-1 and TRBJ2-7; 8 nucleotides agree with TRBD1. The V segment lost 0 bases and the J segment 5 bases; nucleotides outside the gene matches: 7. Germline V gene data show CDR1 as SGHRS and CDR2 as YFSETQ. The CDR3 is 15 amino acids. The CDR3 is CASSLVGQGTDEQYF. CDR3 nucleotide sequence: TGCGCCAGCAGCTTGGTAGGACAGGGTACTGACGAGCAGTACTTC.

V is TRBV2 and J is TRBJ2-5, with 12 bases lining up with TRBD2. The junction had 6 bases not matched to a gene; V was cut back by 5 bases and J by 2 bases. The CDR3 totals 16 residues. The germline CDR1 and CDR2 sequences are SNHLY and FYNNEI. The DNA of the CDR3 is TGTGCCAGCAGTTTCCGGACTAGCGGGGATCAAGAGACCCAGTACTTC. As protein: CASSFRTSGDQETQYF.

V and J are TRBV27 and TRBJ1-1; no firm D call. V lost 5 bases, J lost 0 bases, and 7 bases lay in between. The germline gives CDR1 MNHEY, CDR2 SMNVEV (reference sequence). The CDR3 loop spans 13 amino acids. The CDR3 sequence: CASSRAMNTEAFF. The CDR3 DNA follows: TGTGCCAGCAGTAGAGCTATGAACACTGAAGCTTTCTTT.

The rearrangement links TRBV28 to TRBJ1-5, with 7 bases matching TRBD1. Germline loops: CDR1 MDHEN, CDR2 SYDVKM. V was clipped by 8 bases and J by 0 bases; unmatched bases: 4. The CDR3 is 14 amino acids. The CDR3 region is CASRQGNSNQPQHF. The DNA of the CDR3 is TGTGCCAGCCGACAGGGCAATAGCAATCAGCCCCAGCATTTT. The complete variable domain, with remaining parts taken from reference TRBV28 and TRBJ1-5, reads DVKVTQSSRYLVKRTGEKVFLECVQDMDHENMFWYRQDPGLGLRLIYFSYDVKMKEKGDIPEGYSVSREKKERFSLILESASTNQTSMYLCASRQGNSNQPQHFGDGTRLSIL.

This clone occurred a few times. This chain links TRBV2 with TRBJ2-7; TRBD2 aligns across 7 bases. CDR1 is SNHLY, CDR2 FYNNEI, per germline. The CDR3 extends over 12 amino acids. The V and J ends lost 8 bases and 7 bases, in that order; junction bases with no gene match: 8. The CDR3 nucleotides read TGTGCCAGCCGGGGGGACGCTAGGGAGCAGTACTTC. This gives the protein CASRGDAREQYF.

The chain carries TRBV28 and TRBJ2-7; D is possibly TRBD2 (6 bases). The CDR3 has 14 residues. Germline CDR1 reads MDHEN; CDR2 reads SYDVKM. The V end lost 4 bases, the J end lost 1 base, and 11 bases lay between the germline ends. The CDR3 nucleotides are TGTGCCAGCAGTTCGGGGACTTCTTCCTACGAGCAGTACTTC. It specifies CASSSGTSSYEQYF.

The gene calls are TRBV7-8 and TRBJ2-2; TRBD2 matches at 8 bases. The trim removed 2 bases at V and 1 base at J, leaving 3 bases unmatched. Per germline, CDR1 SGHVS and CDR2 FQNEAQ. The CDR3 is made up of 16 amino acids. CDR3 amino acids: CASSLQLAGNTGELFF. CDR3 bases: TGTGCCAGCAGCTTACAGCTAGCGGGGAACACCGGGGAGCTGTTTTTT.

The chain carries TRBV7-9 and TRBJ2-7; D possibly corresponds to TRBD1 (6 bases). Germline CDR1 and CDR2: SEHNR and FQNEAQ (reference sequence). Trimming left V 3 bases short and J 2 bases short, with 14 bases between. This CDR3 contains 15 residues. CDR3 sequence (DNA): TGTGCCAGCAGCTTTTCCGGGACACAAGCCTACGAGCAGTACTTC. This encodes CASSFSGTQAYEQYF. The whole variable domain, remainder taken from reference TRBV7-9 and TRBJ2-7, is DTGVSQNPRHKITKRGQNVTFRCDPISEHNRLYWYRQTLGQGPEFLTYFQNEAQLEKSRLLSDRFSAERPKGSFSTLEIQRTEQGDSAMYLCASSFSGTQAYEQYFGPGTRLTVT.

The chain links TRBV4-2 to TRBJ1-1; D not resolved. Germline CDR1 and CDR2: LGHNA and YNFKEQ. The CDR3 has 15 residues. V dropped 0 bases and J dropped 10 bases, with 18 bases sitting between them. The CDR3 coding sequence is TGTGCCAGCAGCCAAGACGACAAACGACCTGATCGAGCTTTCTTT. Translation gives CASSQDDKRPDRAFF.

The CDR3 nucleotides read TGCGCCAGCAGCTTGGATGGGGGCAGGGCAATAGATGAGCAGTTCTTC. This codes for CASSLDGGRAIDEQFF. V is TRBV5-1 and J is TRBJ2-1, with D tentatively TRBD1 (6 bases). This CDR3 comprises 16 residues. The V gene lost 0 bases and the J gene lost 8 bases, with 18 bases spanning the gap. The V gene's germline CDR1 is SGHRS and CDR2 YFSETQ. Full variable domain (rest looked up from reference TRBV5-1 and TRBJ2-1): KAGVTQTPRYLIKTRGQQVTLSCSPISGHRSVSWYQQTPGQGLQFLFEYFSETQRNKGNFPGRFSGRQFSNSRSEMNVSTLELGDSALYLCASSLDGGRAIDEQFFGPGTRLTVL.

The V gene is TRBV18, the J gene TRBJ2-7, with 7 bases aligning to TRBD1. This CDR3 comprises 13 residues. Trimming removed 6 bases from V and 6 bases from J; junction bases left unmatched: 8. Germline assignment: CDR1 KGHSH and CDR2 LQKENI. DNA of the CDR3: TGTGCCAGCTCTAAACAGGGGAGCAGCGAGCAGTACTTC. This translates into CASSKQGSSEQYF.

V and J are TRBV5-8 and TRBJ1-5; 9 bases map to TRBD1. This CDR3 spans 15 amino acids. Germline V lookup: CDR1 SGHTS, CDR2 YDEGEE. Trimming at V came to 4 bases and at J to 6 bases, leaving 8 bases not matched to a gene. CDR3 in DNA: TGTGCCAGCAGCCCCGGGGACAGGGTAGGTCAGCCCCAGCATTTT. Translating gives CASSPGDRVGQPQHF.

The chain links TRBV6-5 to TRBJ1-5; TRBD1 agrees at 9 bases. The germline gives CDR1 MNHEY, CDR2 SVGAGI. The CDR3 runs to 15 residues. J was trimmed by 3 bases and V by 6 bases; bases with no gene match: 6. CDR3 sequence reads: CASSLGTGHNQPQHF. The CDR3 DNA is TGTGCCAGCAGCCTCGGGACAGGGCACAATCAGCCCCAGCATTTT.

This clone was found a few times. The chain is built from TRBV19 and TRBJ2-2; weak D call: TRBD1 (6 bases). The CDR3 has 16 amino acids. V was trimmed by 3 bases and J by 5 bases, leaving 16 bases between them. The germline gives CDR1 LNHDA, CDR2 SQIVND (reference sequence). The CDR3 coding sequence is TGTGCCAGTAGTATTCTATCAGGGGCGCGGACCGGGGAGCTGTTTTTT. It encodes CASSILSGARTGELFF.

The chain joins TRBV19 to TRBJ1-2; 8 bases align to TRBD1. Losses at the gene ends were 3 bases for V and 0 bases for J; bases not matched to a gene: 6. Germline V gives CDR1 LNHDA, CDR2 SQIVND (reference sequence). The CDR3 extends over 16 amino acids. Here the CDR3 reads CASSISGQAANYGYTF. CDR3 DNA sequence: TGTGCCAGTAGTATCTCGGGACAGGCAGCTAACTATGGCTACACCTTC.

This clone has just one count. The J gene is TRBJ1-5, the V gene TRBV6-5, with D possibly TRBD1 on 6 matching bases. Trimming stripped 4 bases from V and 10 bases from J, with 14 bases between. Germline values: CDR1 MNHEY, CDR2 SVGAGI. The CDR3 extends over 13 amino acids. CDR3 region: CASSLLQGRPQHF. The CDR3 nucleotides read TGTGCCAGCAGTTTACTACAGGGTCGCCCCCAGCATTTT.